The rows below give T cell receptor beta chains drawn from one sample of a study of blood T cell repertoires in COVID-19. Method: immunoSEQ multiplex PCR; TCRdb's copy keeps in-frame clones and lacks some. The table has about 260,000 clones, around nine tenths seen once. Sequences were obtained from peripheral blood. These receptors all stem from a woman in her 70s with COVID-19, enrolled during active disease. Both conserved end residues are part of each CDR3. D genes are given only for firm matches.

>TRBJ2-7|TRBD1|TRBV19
TGTGCCAGTAGTAGGGGGACAGGCGGCACCTACGAGCAGTACTTC
CASSRGTGGTYEQYF
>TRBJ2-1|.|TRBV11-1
TGTGCCAGCAGCTCACCGACTAGCAATGAGCAGTTCTTC
CASSSPTSNEQFF
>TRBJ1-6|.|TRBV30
TGTGCCTGGACTGCCTCCCGTGAGTCACCCCTCCACTTT
CAWTASRESPLHF
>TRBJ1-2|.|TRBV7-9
TGTGCCAGCAGCTTAGGCAGCGGGGGTGGCTACACCTTC
CASSLGSGGGYTF
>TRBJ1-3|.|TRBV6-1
TGTGCCAGCAGTGAACAGGCCTTCTCTGGAAACACCATATATTTT
CASSEQAFSGNTIYF
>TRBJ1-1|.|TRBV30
TGTGCCTGGAGGCGGGGGGAGACTGAAGCTTTCTTT
CAWRRGETEAFF
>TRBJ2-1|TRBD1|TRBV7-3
TGTGCCAGCAGCTTAAGGGACAGGGGACTTTACAATGAGCAGTTCTTC
CASSLRDRGLYNEQFF
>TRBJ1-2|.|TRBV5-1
TGCGCCAGCAGCTTGGGGGGCAACTTCAACTATGGCTACACCTTC
CASSLGGNFNYGYTF
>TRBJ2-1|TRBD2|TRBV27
TGTGCCAGCAGTCCCCTAGGTGTTAGCGGGCATTACAATGAGCAGTTCTTC
CASSPLGVSGHYNEQFF
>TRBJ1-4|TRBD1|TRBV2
TGTGCCAGCAGTGCGGACAGGGGCAGGGAAAAACTGTTTTTT
CASSADRGREKLFF
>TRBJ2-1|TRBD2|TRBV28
TGTGCCAGCAGTTTAGGTGCGGGAGGGCCGATTGAGCAGTTCTTC
CASSLGAGGPIEQFF
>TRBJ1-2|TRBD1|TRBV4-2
TGTGCCAGCAGCCAAACTCAACCGGGACAGGCAGACTATGGCTACACCTTC
CASSQTQPGQADYGYTF
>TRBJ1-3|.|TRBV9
TGTGCCAGCAGCGTAGTAGCTGACTCTGGAAACACCATATATTTT
CASSVVADSGNTIYF
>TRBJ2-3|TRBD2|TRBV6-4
TGTGCCAGCAGCTCGGGACTAGCGGGAGATCGTACGCAGTATTTT
CASSSGLAGDRTQYF